What follows describes a single T cell receptor beta chain. This sample stems from a study of a mutant IDH1 vaccine in newly diagnosed glioma. In the study overall: Every participant had undergone radiotherapy, temozolomide, or both before, and most underwent both.

As for time point: baseline, week 1 (first vaccination visit). Documented treatment: pre-vaccination baseline after standard-of-care therapy. The table came from immunoSEQ multiplex PCR; TCRdb's copy has only in-frame clones and leaves some out. The profile shows 92,000 or so clones, roughly 82% of them singletons. The clonotype comes from a man aged 40-49 years with glioma. Some clones in this sample may be carry-over from other donors' samples. The input for sequencing was PBMCs, taken from a glioma patient treated with radiotherapy, temozolomide or both.

The CDR3 loop reads CASSQDLMAGGPWETQYF. The CDR3 nucleotides are TGCGCCAGCAGCCAAGATTTAATGGCGGGGGGGCCCTGGGAGACCCAGTACTTC. This sequence joins TRBV4-1 and TRBJ2-5; 9 bases are shared with TRBD2. CDR3 length: 18 residues. Germline CDR1 reads MGHRA; CDR2 reads YSYEKL. V was pared by 0 bases and J by 5 bases, with 13 bases of the junction left unmatched.